These T cell receptor beta chains were read from a single sample in a study of OX40 agonist ivuxolimab in advanced cancers. The data were produced by immunoSEQ multiplex PCR, yet TCRdb's version contains in-frame clones alone and is incomplete. The repertoire holds tens of thousands of clones, with just over 85% as singletons. Sequencing used CD4+ or CD8+ T cells sorted from blood, obtained in a trial of the OX40 agonist ivuxolimab. The receptors stem from an adult with an advanced solid tumor such as melanoma, head and neck, liver or kidney cancer. Both conserved end residues are part of each CDR3. Each record gives: D gene, J gene, clone size, V gene, CDR3 protein, CDR3 DNA. A D gene is named only where the DNA matches it firmly. Clone size is shown for a subset of rows, as once, few, many or a class of expanded clone.

d_gene: NA
j_gene: TRBJ2-1
abundance: NA
v_gene: TRBV2
CDR3aa: CASSPGVYNEQFF
CDR3nt: TGTGCCAGCAGTCCGGGGGTATACAATGAGCAGTTCTTC

d_gene: NA
j_gene: TRBJ1-5
abundance: NA
v_gene: TRBV18
CDR3aa: CASSPDSNQPQHF
CDR3nt: TGTGCCAGCTCACCCGATAGCAATCAGCCCCAGCATTTT

d_gene: NA
j_gene: TRBJ2-3
abundance: NA
v_gene: TRBV15
CDR3aa: CATSGRGRTDTQYF
CDR3nt: TGTGCCACCAGCGGCCGGGGGCGCACAGATACGCAGTATTTT

d_gene: TRBD1
j_gene: TRBJ1-1
abundance: NA
v_gene: TRBV2
CDR3aa: CASSDQGLGQGFAEAFF
CDR3nt: TGTGCCAGCAGTGATCAGGGTTTAGGACAGGGGTTCGCTGAAGCTTTCTTT

d_gene: TRBD1
j_gene: TRBJ1-5
abundance: once
v_gene: TRBV5-8
CDR3aa: CASSAGQGAGPQHF
CDR3nt: TGTGCCAGCAGCGCCGGGCAGGGGGCGGGACCCCAGCATTTT

d_gene: NA
j_gene: TRBJ2-2
abundance: NA
v_gene: TRBV27
CDR3aa: CASKSWGGSNTGELFF
CDR3nt: TGTGCCAGCAAATCCTGGGGGGGCTCAAATACCGGGGAGCTGTTTTTT

d_gene: NA
j_gene: TRBJ2-1
abundance: NA
v_gene: TRBV18
CDR3aa: CASSPGPEQFF
CDR3nt: TGTGCCAGCTCACCGGGGCCTGAGCAGTTCTTC

d_gene: NA
j_gene: TRBJ2-5
abundance: NA
v_gene: TRBV5-1
CDR3aa: CASSLVPQETQYF
CDR3nt: TGCGCCAGCAGCTTGGTCCCCCAAGAGACCCAGTACTTC

d_gene: NA
j_gene: TRBJ1-5
abundance: once
v_gene: TRBV5-1
CDR3aa: CASSLGDNQPQHF
CDR3nt: TGCGCCAGCAGCCTCGGGGATAATCAGCCCCAGCATTTT

d_gene: TRBD2
j_gene: TRBJ2-7
abundance: NA
v_gene: TRBV5-4
CDR3aa: CASSPLAGRDEQYF
CDR3nt: TGTGCCAGCAGCCCTCTAGCGGGAAGGGACGAGCAGTACTTC

d_gene: NA
j_gene: TRBJ1-2
abundance: NA
v_gene: TRBV5-1
CDR3aa: CASSLGTGLGGYTF
CDR3nt: TGCGCCAGCAGCTTGGGAACGGGTTTGGGCGGCTACACCTTC

d_gene: TRBD1
j_gene: TRBJ2-1
abundance: NA
v_gene: TRBV19
CDR3aa: CASSIYGTASYNEQFF
CDR3nt: TGTGCCAGTAGTATATACGGGACAGCCTCCTACAATGAGCAGTTCTTC

d_gene: NA
j_gene: TRBJ1-1
abundance: NA
v_gene: TRBV2
CDR3aa: CASRGGRTNTEAFF
CDR3nt: TGTGCCAGCAGGGGGGGACGGACGAACACTGAAGCTTTCTTT

d_gene: TRBD2
j_gene: TRBJ2-3
abundance: NA
v_gene: TRBV6-5
CDR3aa: CASSYSGLADTQYF
CDR3nt: TGTGCCAGCAGTTACTCCGGACTAGCAGATACGCAGTATTTT

d_gene: NA
j_gene: TRBJ1-1
abundance: many
v_gene: TRBV10-1
CDR3aa: CASNSGNTEAFF
CDR3nt: TGCGCCAGCAATTCGGGGAACACTGAAGCTTTCTTT

d_gene: TRBD1
j_gene: TRBJ1-1
abundance: NA
v_gene: TRBV7-2
CDR3aa: CASSLITGVNTEAFF
CDR3nt: TGTGCCAGCAGCTTGATCACAGGGGTTAACACTGAAGCTTTCTTT

d_gene: TRBD1
j_gene: TRBJ1-5
abundance: NA
v_gene: TRBV7-6
CDR3aa: CASSLETGSGQPQHF
CDR3nt: TGTGCCAGCAGCTTAGAGACAGGGTCTGGTCAGCCCCAGCATTTT

d_gene: TRBD1
j_gene: TRBJ2-1
abundance: NA
v_gene: TRBV5-1
CDR3aa: CASSRTDRGVNQFF
CDR3nt: TGCGCCAGCAGCCGTACGGACAGGGGAGTGAATCAGTTCTTC

d_gene: NA
j_gene: TRBJ1-5
abundance: few
v_gene: TRBV2
CDR3aa: CASSGTVDQPQHF
CDR3nt: TGTGCCAGCAGTGGGACCGTTGATCAGCCCCAGCATTTT

d_gene: TRBD1
j_gene: TRBJ1-3
abundance: NA
v_gene: TRBV6-6
CDR3aa: CASSYRDRGAGNTIYF
CDR3nt: TGTGCCAGCAGTTACCGGGACAGGGGGGCTGGAAACACCATATATTTT

d_gene: TRBD1
j_gene: TRBJ2-5
abundance: NA
v_gene: TRBV29-1
CDR3aa: CSSQGDRETQYF
CDR3nt: TGCAGCTCCCAGGGGGACAGAGAGACCCAGTACTTC

d_gene: NA
j_gene: TRBJ2-5
abundance: NA
v_gene: TRBV5-1
CDR3aa: CASSSTVTQETQYF
CDR3nt: TGCGCCAGCAGCTCGACAGTGACTCAAGAGACCCAGTACTTC

d_gene: NA
j_gene: TRBJ1-2
abundance: once
v_gene: TRBV30
CDR3aa: CAWSGGPGGDYGYTF
CDR3nt: TGTGCCTGGAGTGGGGGACCGGGAGGGGACTATGGCTACACCTTC

d_gene: TRBD2
j_gene: TRBJ2-1
abundance: NA
v_gene: TRBV9
CDR3aa: CASSQRERAGDEQFF
CDR3nt: TGTGCCAGCAGCCAACGAGAACGGGCGGGGGATGAGCAGTTCTTC

d_gene: NA
j_gene: TRBJ1-5
abundance: NA
v_gene: TRBV4-1
CDR3aa: CASSQDPGGGGIVQPQHF
CDR3nt: TGCGCCAGCAGCCAAGACCCCGGGGGTGGGGGGATTGTTCAGCCCCAGCATTTT

d_gene: NA
j_gene: TRBJ1-2
abundance: NA
v_gene: TRBV29-1
CDR3aa: CSVEDMEKGQLFYGYTF
CDR3nt: TGCAGCGTTGAAGATATGGAGAAAGGACAGCTATTCTATGGCTACACCTTC

d_gene: NA
j_gene: TRBJ2-7
abundance: NA
v_gene: TRBV11-2
CDR3aa: CASSLEDAYSYEQYF
CDR3nt: TGTGCCAGCAGCTTAGAGGATGCCTACTCCTACGAGCAGTACTTC

d_gene: NA
j_gene: TRBJ2-1
abundance: NA
v_gene: TRBV19
CDR3aa: CASGGGGSSYNEQFF
CDR3nt: TGTGCCAGTGGGGGAGGGGGTAGCTCCTACAATGAGCAGTTCTTC

d_gene: TRBD2
j_gene: TRBJ2-2
abundance: few
v_gene: TRBV7-2
CDR3aa: CASSTSKGIAGGPPGELFF
CDR3nt: TGTGCCAGCAGCACGAGTAAGGGGATAGCGGGAGGGCCTCCCGGGGAGCTGTTTTTT

d_gene: NA
j_gene: TRBJ1-2
abundance: NA
v_gene: TRBV18
CDR3aa: CASSPPDGYGYTF
CDR3nt: TGTGCCAGCTCACCACCGGACGGCTATGGCTACACCTTC

d_gene: NA
j_gene: TRBJ2-5
abundance: once
v_gene: TRBV9
CDR3aa: CASSVSGTTKETQYF
CDR3nt: TGTGCCAGCAGCGTCTCCGGGACGACCAAAGAGACCCAGTACTTC

d_gene: NA
j_gene: TRBJ2-2
abundance: NA
v_gene: TRBV11-1
CDR3aa: CASSPMKNTGELFF
CDR3nt: TGTGCCAGCAGTCCCATGAAGAACACCGGGGAGCTGTTTTTT

d_gene: TRBD2
j_gene: TRBJ2-1
abundance: NA
v_gene: TRBV7-9
CDR3aa: CASSAGLAGGTEQFF
CDR3nt: TGTGCCAGCAGCGCCGGACTAGCGGGAGGGACTGAGCAGTTCTTC

d_gene: NA
j_gene: TRBJ1-1
abundance: once
v_gene: TRBV11-3
CDR3aa: CASSPGGGLNTEAFF
CDR3nt: TGTGCCAGCAGCCCCGGAGGAGGACTGAACACTGAAGCTTTCTTT

d_gene: NA
j_gene: TRBJ1-1
abundance: NA
v_gene: TRBV5-1
CDR3aa: CASSLAGSSMNTEAFF
CDR3nt: TGCGCCAGCAGCTTGGCAGGGAGCTCCATGAACACTGAAGCTTTCTTT

d_gene: NA
j_gene: TRBJ1-2
abundance: NA
v_gene: TRBV6-5
CDR3aa: CASSYQGNGYTF
CDR3nt: TGTGCCAGCAGTTACCAGGGGAATGGCTACACCTTC

d_gene: TRBD2
j_gene: TRBJ2-1
abundance: NA
v_gene: TRBV5-1
CDR3aa: CASFSGGPYNEQFF
CDR3nt: TGCGCCAGCTTTTCGGGGGGACCCTACAATGAGCAGTTCTTC

d_gene: NA
j_gene: TRBJ2-1
abundance: NA
v_gene: TRBV6-5
CDR3aa: CASSGWGRHNEQFF
CDR3nt: TGTGCCAGCAGTGGGTGGGGAAGGCACAATGAGCAGTTCTTC

d_gene: TRBD1
j_gene: TRBJ2-3
abundance: NA
v_gene: TRBV6-1
CDR3aa: CASRGQVTDTQYF
CDR3nt: TGTGCCAGCAGGGGACAGGTCACAGATACGCAGTATTTT

d_gene: NA
j_gene: TRBJ2-1
abundance: NA
v_gene: TRBV11-2
CDR3aa: CASSLDRAPYNEQFF
CDR3nt: TGTGCCAGCAGCTTAGATCGGGCACCGTACAATGAGCAGTTCTTC

d_gene: NA
j_gene: TRBJ1-3
abundance: NA
v_gene: TRBV6-1
CDR3aa: CASGNHLSGNTIYF
CDR3nt: TGTGCCAGCGGGAATCACCTCTCTGGAAACACCATATATTTT

d_gene: NA
j_gene: TRBJ2-4
abundance: NA
v_gene: TRBV21-1
CDR3aa: CASSKRTLYIQYF
CDR3nt: TGTGCCAGCAGCAAGAGGACCTTGTACATTCAGTACTTC